A single sample gave rise to the 17 T cell receptor beta chains below, sequenced in a study of shared clonotypes between healthy human individuals. TCRdb's copy holds only in-frame clones and misses some; the assay was immunoSEQ multiplex PCR. This table holds roughly 640,000 clones, around 97% found once. Sequenced: naive CD4+ T cells sorted from blood. Indicated subset: CD45RA+ positively selected. These receptors were collected from a woman aged 25-40 years in good health.

The chain joins TRBV18 to TRBJ1-5, with D tentatively TRBD1 (6 bases). The CDR3 is 14 amino acids. Germline V gene sequence: CDR1 KGHSH, CDR2 LQKENI. Trimming took 8 bases from V and 2 from J, leaving 13 bases between them. DNA of the CDR3: TGTGCCAGCGCGCACAGGGAAGGCAATCAGCCCCAGCATTTT. Translating it yields CASAHREGNQPQHF. The variable domain in full, completed from reference TRBV18 and TRBJ1-5, reads NAGVMQNPRHLVRRRGQEARLRCSPMKGHSHVYWYRQLPEEGLKFMVYLQKENIIDESGMPKERFSAEFPKEGPSILRIQQVVRGDSAAYFCASAHREGNQPQHFGDGTRLSIL.

The V gene is TRBV10-2, the J gene TRBJ1-5; D unresolved. Germline CDR1 and CDR2: WSHSY and SAAADI. CDR3 length: 12 amino acids. V was cut by 5 bases and J by 3 bases, with 5 bases left in between. CDR3 coding DNA: TGCGCCAGCAGTCCGAACAATCAGCCCCAGCATTTT. Translation gives CASSPNNQPQHF.

The chain has TRBV6-4 and TRBJ2-2; D perhaps matches TRBD1 (6 bases). The CDR3 sequence is 12 residues long. V dropped 6 bases and J dropped 6 bases, with 8 bases sitting between them. Germline-derived CDR1 and CDR2 are MRHNA and SNTAGT. The CDR3 here is CASRQGAGELFF. The CDR3 DNA reads as TGTGCCAGCAGACAGGGTGCCGGGGAGCTGTTTTTT.

The V call is TRBV5-6, the J call TRBJ1-2; a weak D match, TRBD1 (6 bases). V was pared by 2 bases and J by 7 bases, with 12 bases between. Germline assignment: CDR1 SGHDT and CDR2 YYEEEE. CDR3 length: 13 amino acids. CDR3: CASSFAGAGGYTF. CDR3 DNA: TGTGCCAGCAGCTTTGCAGGGGCGGGTGGCTACACCTTC.

The DNA of the CDR3 is TGTGCCATCAGCCCCGGGGGGGCGCCAATGAACACTGAAGCTTTCTTT. Its translation is CAISPGGAPMNTEAFF. This chain uses TRBV10-3 with TRBJ1-1, with D tentatively TRBD1 (6 bases). V was trimmed by 6 bases and J by 0 bases, leaving 17 bases between them. Germline V gives CDR1 ENHRY, CDR2 SYGVKD. The CDR3 spans 16 residues.

In its sample, this clone was seen once. The chain has TRBV6-6 and TRBJ2-7; 11 bases are a match to TRBD2. With 6 bases clipped from V and 3 bases from J, the junction kept 7 bases outside the gene matches. This CDR3 spans 15 amino acids. CDR1 and CDR2 from the germline V gene are MNHNY and SVGAGI (reference sequence). The CDR3 region has the DNA TGTGCCAGCAGGTCGACTAGCGGGAACCACTACGAGCAGTACTTC. It specifies CASRSTSGNHYEQYF.

This chain links TRBV18 with TRBJ1-2, with 10 bases lining up with TRBD1. CDR3 length: 17 amino acids. Germline CDR1 reads KGHSH; CDR2 reads LQKENI. V shed 0 bases, J shed 7 bases, and the junction held 11 bases outside the gene matches. The CDR3 DNA is TGTGCCAGCTCACCACCGTGGCCTGGGACAGGGGTGGTTGGCTACACCTTC. This encodes CASSPPWPGTGVVGYTF.

This chain connects TRBV7-9 to TRBJ1-3; D ambiguous. V lost 11 bases, J lost 0 bases, and 20 bases lay in between. CDR3 length equals 16 residues. Per germline, CDR1 SEHNR and CDR2 FQNEAQ (reference sequence). This CDR3 is CAGSESRTSSGNTIYF. As DNA, the CDR3 is TGTGCCGGGTCAGAGAGCCGGACGTCCTCTGGAAACACCATATATTTT.

This rearrangement joins TRBV5-1 to TRBJ2-5, with no clear D. The germline CDR1 and CDR2 sequences are SGHRS and YFSETQ. V was shortened by 5 bases and J by 5 bases, with 13 bases between the two germline ends. The CDR3 covers 13 residues. CDR3 region: CASRLIQRETQYF. For the CDR3, the DNA is TGCGCCAGCAGACTTATTCAACGGGAGACCCAGTACTTC.

V gene TRBV18 combines with J gene TRBJ2-1; 7 bases line up with TRBD1. Germline V lookup: CDR1 KGHSH, CDR2 LQKENI. This CDR3 region has 15 residues. The trim removed 4 bases at V and 2 bases at J, leaving 5 bases unmatched. CDR3 in amino acids: CASSRTGDAYNEQFF. CDR3 DNA sequence: TGTGCCAGCTCACGTACAGGGGACGCCTACAATGAGCAGTTCTTC.

V and J are TRBV27 and TRBJ2-7, with 10 bases identical to TRBD2. V was pared by 4 bases and J by 1 base, with 7 bases of the junction left unmatched. This CDR3 region has 16 residues. Germline lookup yields CDR1 MNHEY and CDR2 SMNVEV (reference sequence). The CDR3 nucleotides read TGTGCCAGCAGTTGGGCTAGCGGGAGTAGGTCCTACGAGCAGTACTTC. It is translated as CASSWASGSRSYEQYF.

This clone has just one count. V and J are TRBV5-1 and TRBJ2-7; TRBD1 matches 9 bases. This CDR3 has 14 residues. In germline, CDR1 is SGHRS, CDR2 YFSETQ. The V and J ends lost 4 bases and 6 bases, in that order; junction bases with no gene match: 8. The CDR3 loop is CASSDIGTGREQYF. The CDR3 DNA sequence: TGCGCCAGCAGCGACATCGGGACAGGGCGCGAGCAGTACTTC.

The CDR3 spells CASSPRGASGRDYGYTF. CDR3 nucleotides: TGTGCCAGCTCACCACGCGGAGCATCGGGACGAGACTATGGCTACACCTTC. The V gene is TRBV18, the J gene TRBJ1-2; D possibly corresponds to TRBD1 (5 bases). Germline V gene sequence: CDR1 KGHSH, CDR2 LQKENI. Between the trimmed V and J ends, which lost 1 base and 3 bases, there was a span of 18 bases. CDR3 length equals 17 residues.

The chain joins TRBV4-1 to TRBJ1-1; D gene unclear. Trimming cost V 0 bases and J 1 base, with 9 bases left between them. This CDR3 has 15 amino acids. Germline CDR1 is MGHRA and CDR2 is YSYEKL. CDR3 bases: TGCGCCAGCAGCCAAGATGGGCCGGCGAACACTGAAGCTTTCTTT. Encoded protein: CASSQDGPANTEAFF.

For this clone: The sample carries other DNA sequences with the same CDR3. The chain links TRBV20-1 to TRBJ2-3; no reliable D call. V dropped 5 bases and J dropped 1 base, with 1 base sitting between them. Germline CDR1 reads DFQATT; CDR2 reads SNEGSKA (reference sequence). The CDR3 totals 10 residues. In DNA form, the CDR3 reads TGCAGTGCTCGCACAGATACGCAGTATTTT. Its translation: CSARTDTQYF.

This clone was recorded once. This chain links TRBV27 with TRBJ2-1, with 8 bases aligning to TRBD1. The ends lost 2 bases at V and 9 bases at J; junction bases unmatched: 6. Germline CDR1 is MNHEY and CDR2 is SMNVEV (reference sequence). The CDR3 covers 14 residues. The CDR3 spells CASSLGDRGSEQFF. The CDR3 region has the DNA TGTGCCAGCAGTTTAGGTGACAGGGGCAGTGAGCAGTTCTTC.

This clone is a singleton in its sample. This sequence joins TRBV11-2 and TRBJ1-5; possibly TRBD1 for D (6 bases). The CDR3 runs to 13 residues. Trimming removed 2 bases at V and 6 bases at J, with 8 bases between. Germline V gives CDR1 SGHAT, CDR2 FQNNGV. The CDR3 region has the DNA TGTGCCAGCAGCTTATCCAGGGGTCAGCCCCAGCATTTT. This translates into CASSLSRGQPQHF.